This TCR beta chain was documented in a study of cytomegalovirus exposure and HLA in healthy donors. Across the whole study: Across 300 to 400 genotyped donors, just over 80% landed in the Caucasian-associated ancestry cluster.

The study, taken as a whole, reports: V- and J-gene trimming of TCR beta was linked (in a later analysis) to a missense DCLRE1C variant. In a later analysis, DRB1 alleles had the most associated TCRs; HLA-C alleles the fewest.

Primers: 60 Vbeta forward and 13 Jbeta reverse. Sequencing was performed with immunoSEQ multiplex PCR; in TCRdb, only in-frame clones are kept and a portion is missing. The table lists 95,000 to 150,000 clones, 74% of them singletons, with roughly 4.1% in the top ten. Concerning this clone: No antigen is known for it.

The sequence derives from a woman between 50 and 59 years old in good health and CMV-seropositive. The specimen was PBMCs.

CDR3 protein: CASSDPGEGQPQHF. The CDR3 DNA is TGCGCCAGCAGTGACCCGGGGGAAGGTCAGCCCCAGCATTTT. The rearrangement joins TRBV10-2 to TRBJ1-5, with a possible D match to TRBD1 (5 bases). Germline V lookup: CDR1 WSHSY, CDR2 SAAADI. This CDR3 spans 14 amino acids. With 3 bases removed from V and 6 bases from J, the gap between germline ends came to 12 bases.